The entry below gives a single T cell receptor beta chain sequence along with its context. This sample is part of a study of blood T cell repertoires in COVID-19. In the study overall: PBMCs, B-cell-depleted T cells, or T cells provided the cDNA or gDNA that made up the material.

The table came from immunoSEQ multiplex PCR; TCRdb's copy has only in-frame clones and leaves some out. The table records about 300,000 clones, 89% of them present only once. The CDR3 loop spans 14 amino acids. V dropped 3 bases and J dropped 5 bases, with 12 bases sitting between them. Germline V gene data show CDR1 as KGHDR and CDR2 as SFDVKD. Sequencing input: PBMCs or T cells enriched from blood (not recorded which). The chain is built from TRBV24-1 and TRBJ2-5; tentative D call: TRBD2 (5 bases). This sequence was found in a man aged 60 to 69 who had recovered from COVID-19. CDR3 loop: CATSDPSGGETQYF. DNA for the CDR3: TGTGCCACCAGTGATCCCTCGGGCGGGGAGACCCAGTACTTC.